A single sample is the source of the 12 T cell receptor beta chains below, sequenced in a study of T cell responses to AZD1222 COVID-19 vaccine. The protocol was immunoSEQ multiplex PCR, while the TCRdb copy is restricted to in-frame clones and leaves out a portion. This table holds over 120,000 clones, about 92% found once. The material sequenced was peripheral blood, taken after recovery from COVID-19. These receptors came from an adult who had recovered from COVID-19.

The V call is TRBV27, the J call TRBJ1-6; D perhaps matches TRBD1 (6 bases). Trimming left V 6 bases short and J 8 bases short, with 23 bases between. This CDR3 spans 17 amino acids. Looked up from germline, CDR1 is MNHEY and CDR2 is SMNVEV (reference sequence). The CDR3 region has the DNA TGTGCCAGCAGCAACTCGAAAAACAGGGCCGTGGATTCACCCCTCCACTTT. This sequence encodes CASSNSKNRAVDSPLHF.

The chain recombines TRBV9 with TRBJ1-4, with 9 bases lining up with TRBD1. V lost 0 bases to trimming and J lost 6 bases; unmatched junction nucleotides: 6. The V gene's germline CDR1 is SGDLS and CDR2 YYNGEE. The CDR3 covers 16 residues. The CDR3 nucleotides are TGTGCCAGCAGCGTAGGCGGGACAGGGCCGTATGAAAAACTGTTTTTT. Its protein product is CASSVGGTGPYEKLFF.

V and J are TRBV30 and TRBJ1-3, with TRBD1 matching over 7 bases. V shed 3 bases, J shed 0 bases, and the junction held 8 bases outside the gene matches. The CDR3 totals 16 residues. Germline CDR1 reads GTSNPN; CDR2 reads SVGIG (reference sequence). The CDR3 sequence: CAWSLTGVISGNTIYF. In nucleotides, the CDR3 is TGTGCCTGGAGCCTTACAGGGGTCATCTCTGGAAACACCATATATTTT. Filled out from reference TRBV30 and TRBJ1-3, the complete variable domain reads SQTIHQWPATLVQPVGSPLSLECTVEGTSNPNLYWYRQAAGRGLQLLFYSVGIGQISSEVPQNLSASRPQDRQFILSSKKLLLSDSGFYLCAWSLTGVISGNTIYFGEGSWLTVV.

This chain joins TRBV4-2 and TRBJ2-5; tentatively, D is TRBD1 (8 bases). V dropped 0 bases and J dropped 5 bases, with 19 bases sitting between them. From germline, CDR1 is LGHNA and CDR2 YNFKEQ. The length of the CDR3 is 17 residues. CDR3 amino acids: CASSQDRAGQGGETQYF. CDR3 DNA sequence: TGTGCCAGCAGCCAAGATCGAGCAGGACAGGGAGGGGAGACCCAGTACTTC.

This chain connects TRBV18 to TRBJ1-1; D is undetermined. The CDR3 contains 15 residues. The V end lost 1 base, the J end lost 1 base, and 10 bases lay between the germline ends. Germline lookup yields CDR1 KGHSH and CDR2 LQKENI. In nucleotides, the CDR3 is TGTGCCAGCTCACCACTTGAGGCAGCGAACACTGAAGCTTTCTTT. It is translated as CASSPLEAANTEAFF.

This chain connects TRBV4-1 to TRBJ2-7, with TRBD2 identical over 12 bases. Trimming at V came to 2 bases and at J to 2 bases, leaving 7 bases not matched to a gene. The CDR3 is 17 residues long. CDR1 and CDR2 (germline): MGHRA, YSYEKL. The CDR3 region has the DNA TGCGCCAGCAGCCAAAGACTAGCGGGAGTCGACCCCTACGAGCAGTACTTC. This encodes CASSQRLAGVDPYEQYF.

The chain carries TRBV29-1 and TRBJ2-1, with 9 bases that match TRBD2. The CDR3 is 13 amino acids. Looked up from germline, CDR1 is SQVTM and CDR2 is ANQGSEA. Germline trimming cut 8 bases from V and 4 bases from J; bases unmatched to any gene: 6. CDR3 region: CSLPGLAYNEQFF. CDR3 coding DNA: TGCAGCCTTCCGGGACTAGCTTACAATGAGCAGTTCTTC.

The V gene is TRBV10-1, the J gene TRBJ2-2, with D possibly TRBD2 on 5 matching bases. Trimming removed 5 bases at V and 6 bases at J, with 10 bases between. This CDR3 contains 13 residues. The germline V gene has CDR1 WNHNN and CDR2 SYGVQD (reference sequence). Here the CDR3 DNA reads TGCGCCAGCAGTACTAGAGGCCCCGGGGAGCTGTTTTTT. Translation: CASSTRGPGELFF.

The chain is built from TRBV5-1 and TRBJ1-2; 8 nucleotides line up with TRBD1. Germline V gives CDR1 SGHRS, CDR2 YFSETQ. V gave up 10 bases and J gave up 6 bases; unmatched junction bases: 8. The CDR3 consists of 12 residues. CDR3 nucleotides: TGCGCCTTACGGACAGGGAAGGATGGCTACACCTTC. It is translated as CALRTGKDGYTF.

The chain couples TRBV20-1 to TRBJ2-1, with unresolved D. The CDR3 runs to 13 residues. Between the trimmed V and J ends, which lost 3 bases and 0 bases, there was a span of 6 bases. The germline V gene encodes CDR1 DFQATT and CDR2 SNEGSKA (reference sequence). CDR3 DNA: TGCAGTGCTAGTCTCAGCTCCTACAATGAGCAGTTCTTC. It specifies CSASLSSYNEQFF.

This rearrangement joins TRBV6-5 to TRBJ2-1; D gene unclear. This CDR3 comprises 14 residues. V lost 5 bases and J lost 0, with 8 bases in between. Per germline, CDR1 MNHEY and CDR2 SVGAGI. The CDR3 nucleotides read TGTGCCAGCAGTCCGGAGAGCTCCTACAATGAGCAGTTCTTC. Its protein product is CASSPESSYNEQFF.

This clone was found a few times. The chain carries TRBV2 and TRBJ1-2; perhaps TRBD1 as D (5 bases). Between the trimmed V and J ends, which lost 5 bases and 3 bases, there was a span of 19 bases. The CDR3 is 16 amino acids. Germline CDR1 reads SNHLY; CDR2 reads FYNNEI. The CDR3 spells CASSPQGGSLDYGYTF. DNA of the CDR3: TGTGCCAGCAGTCCCCAGGGAGGTTCCCTGGACTATGGCTACACCTTC.